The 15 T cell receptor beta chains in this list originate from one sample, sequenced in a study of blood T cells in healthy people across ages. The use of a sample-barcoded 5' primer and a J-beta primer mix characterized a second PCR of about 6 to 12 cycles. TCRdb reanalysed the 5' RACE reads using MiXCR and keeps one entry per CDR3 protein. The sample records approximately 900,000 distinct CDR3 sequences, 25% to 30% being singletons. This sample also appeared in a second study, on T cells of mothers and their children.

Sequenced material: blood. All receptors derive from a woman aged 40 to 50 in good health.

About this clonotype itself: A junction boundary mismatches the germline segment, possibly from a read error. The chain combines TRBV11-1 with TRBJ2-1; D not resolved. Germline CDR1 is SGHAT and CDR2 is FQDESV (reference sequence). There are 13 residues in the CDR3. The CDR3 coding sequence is TGTGCCGGCAGCTTACACACGGCAAGTGAGCAGTTCTTC. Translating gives CAGSLHTASEQFF.

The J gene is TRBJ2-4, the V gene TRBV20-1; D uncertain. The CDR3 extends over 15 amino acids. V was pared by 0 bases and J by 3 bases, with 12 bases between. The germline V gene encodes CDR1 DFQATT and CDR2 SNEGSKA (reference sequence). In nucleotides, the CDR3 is TGCAGTGCTAGAGATGAGTCTGTAGGCAAAAACATTCAGTACTTC. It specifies CSARDESVGKNIQYF.

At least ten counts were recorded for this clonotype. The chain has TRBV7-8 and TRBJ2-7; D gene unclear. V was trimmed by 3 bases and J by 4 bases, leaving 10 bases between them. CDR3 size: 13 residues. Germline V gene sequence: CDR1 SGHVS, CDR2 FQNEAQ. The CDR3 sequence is CASSFNQAYEQYF. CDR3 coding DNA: TGTGCCAGCAGCTTCAACCAAGCGTACGAGCAGTACTTC. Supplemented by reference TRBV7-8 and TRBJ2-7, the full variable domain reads GAGVSQSPRYKVAKRGQDVALRCDPISGHVSLFWYQQALGQGPEFLTYFQNEAQLDKSGLPSDRFFAERPEGSVSTLKIQRTQQEDSAVYLCASSFNQAYEQYFGPGTRLTVT.

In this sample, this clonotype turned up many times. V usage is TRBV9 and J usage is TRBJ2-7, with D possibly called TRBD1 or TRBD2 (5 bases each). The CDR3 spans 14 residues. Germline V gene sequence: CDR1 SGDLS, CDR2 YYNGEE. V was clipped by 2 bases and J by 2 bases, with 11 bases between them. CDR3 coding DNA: TGTGCCAGCAGCGTCGGGACGGAAACCTACGAGCAGTACTTC. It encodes CASSVGTETYEQYF.

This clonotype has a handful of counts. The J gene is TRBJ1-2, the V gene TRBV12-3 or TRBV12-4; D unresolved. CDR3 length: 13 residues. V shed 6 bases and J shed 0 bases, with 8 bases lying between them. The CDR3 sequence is CASRKGANYGYTF. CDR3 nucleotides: TGTGCCAGCAGGAAGGGAGCTAACTATGGCTACACCTTC.

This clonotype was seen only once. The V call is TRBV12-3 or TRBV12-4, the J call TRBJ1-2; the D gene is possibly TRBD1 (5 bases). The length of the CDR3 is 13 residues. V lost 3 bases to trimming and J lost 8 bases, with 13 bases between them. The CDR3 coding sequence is TGTGCCAGCAGTTTGGGGGAATGGGACGGCTACACCTTC. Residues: CASSLGEWDGYTF.

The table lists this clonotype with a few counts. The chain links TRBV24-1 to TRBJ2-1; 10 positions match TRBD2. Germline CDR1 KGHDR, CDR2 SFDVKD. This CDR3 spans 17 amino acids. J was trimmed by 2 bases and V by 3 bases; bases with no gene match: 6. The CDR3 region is CATSDRKTSGAYNEQFF. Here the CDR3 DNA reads TGTGCCACCAGTGATCGGAAAACTAGCGGGGCCTACAATGAGCAGTTCTTC.

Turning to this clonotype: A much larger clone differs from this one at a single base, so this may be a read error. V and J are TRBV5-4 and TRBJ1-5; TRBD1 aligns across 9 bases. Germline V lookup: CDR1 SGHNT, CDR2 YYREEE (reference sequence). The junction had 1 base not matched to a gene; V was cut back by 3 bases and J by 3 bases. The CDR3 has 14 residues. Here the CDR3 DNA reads TGTGCCAGCAGCTCACAGGGGGCCAATCAGCCCCAGCATTTT. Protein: CASSSQGANQPQHF.

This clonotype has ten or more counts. As DNA, the CDR3 is TGCGCCAGCAGCTTGGGGGACAGGGGAAGGGAGGAAAACATTCAGTACTTC. The encoded protein is CASSLGDRGREENIQYF. The chain couples TRBV5-1 to TRBJ2-4, with TRBD1 identical over 10 bases. With V trimmed by 0 bases and J by 5 bases, 8 bases remained unmatched. Germline V gives CDR1 SGHRS, CDR2 YFSETQ. The CDR3 runs to 17 residues.

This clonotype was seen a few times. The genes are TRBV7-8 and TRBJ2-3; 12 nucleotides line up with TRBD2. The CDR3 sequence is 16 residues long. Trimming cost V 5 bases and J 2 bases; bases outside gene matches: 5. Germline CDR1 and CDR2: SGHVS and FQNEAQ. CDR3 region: CASSTGLAGITDTQYF. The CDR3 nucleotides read TGTGCCAGCAGCACAGGACTAGCGGGGATCACAGATACGCAGTATTTT.

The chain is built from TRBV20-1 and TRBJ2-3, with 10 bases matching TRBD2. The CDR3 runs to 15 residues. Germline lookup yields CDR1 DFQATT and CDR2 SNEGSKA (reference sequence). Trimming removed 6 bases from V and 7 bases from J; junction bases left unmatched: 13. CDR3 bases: TGCAGTGCCCTCCCCACTAGCGGGGATCAGAATACGCAGTATTTT. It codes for CSALPTSGDQNTQYF.

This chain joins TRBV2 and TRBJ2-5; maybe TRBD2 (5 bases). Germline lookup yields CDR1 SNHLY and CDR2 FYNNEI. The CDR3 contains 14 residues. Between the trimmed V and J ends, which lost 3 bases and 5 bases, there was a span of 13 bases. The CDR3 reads CASSDLGVGETQYF. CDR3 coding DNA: TGTGCCAGCAGTGATCTGGGAGTGGGGGAGACCCAGTACTTC.

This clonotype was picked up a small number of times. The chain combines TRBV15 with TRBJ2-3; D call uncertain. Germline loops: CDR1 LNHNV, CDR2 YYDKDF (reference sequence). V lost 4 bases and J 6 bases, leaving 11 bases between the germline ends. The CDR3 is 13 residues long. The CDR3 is CATSNDIGDTQYF. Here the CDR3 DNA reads TGTGCCACCAGCAACGATATTGGGGATACGCAGTATTTT.

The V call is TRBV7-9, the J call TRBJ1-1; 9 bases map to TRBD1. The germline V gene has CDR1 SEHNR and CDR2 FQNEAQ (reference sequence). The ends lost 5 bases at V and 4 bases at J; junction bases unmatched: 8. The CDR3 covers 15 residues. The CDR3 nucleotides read TGTGCCAGCAGCAAACAGACAGGGGGGGTCACTGAAGCTTTCTTT. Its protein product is CASSKQTGGVTEAFF.

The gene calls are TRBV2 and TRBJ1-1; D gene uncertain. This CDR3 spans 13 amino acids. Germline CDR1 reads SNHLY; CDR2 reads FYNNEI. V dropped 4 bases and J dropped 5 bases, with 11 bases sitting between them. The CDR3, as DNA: TGTGCCAGCAGTGGGTCAGAGAGAACTGAAGCTTTCTTT. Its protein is CASSGSERTEAFF.